This T cell receptor (beta chain) was retrieved from a study of cytomegalovirus exposure and HLA in healthy donors. Primers for the PCR totalled 60 Vbeta and 13 Jbeta. Only in-frame clones appear in the TCRdb table, and some are missing; sequencing was by immunoSEQ multiplex PCR. The repertoire holds tens of thousands of clones, under 85% seen once, with about 5.7% in the top ten. The receptor comes from a man aged 50 to 59 in good health and CMV-seronegative. The sequenced sample consisted of PBMCs.

DNA of the CDR3: TGTGCCAGCAGCCAAAACCTCGACAGGGGGCCTAATTCACCCCTCCACTTT. This codes for CASSQNLDRGPNSPLHF. J is TRBJ1-6 and V is TRBV4-2; 10 nucleotides line up with TRBD1. The germline V gene has CDR1 LGHNA and CDR2 YNFKEQ. This CDR3 is 17 amino acids long. With V trimmed by 2 bases and J by 6 bases, 7 bases remained unmatched.